One sample yielded the 25 T cell receptor beta chains listed below, sequenced in a study of graft-versus-host responses after intestinal transplantation. Clones were sequenced by immunoSEQ multiplex PCR, and TCRdb holds only the in-frame ones, with some missing. The data show over 65,000 clones, 92% seen once. Sequenced here: PBMCs, sampled 98 days after intestinal transplantation. The receptors were sampled from a human patient who received an intestinal transplant, so some T cells may come from the graft donor.

The genes are TRBV7-3 and TRBJ2-7; D gene unclear. CDR3 length equals 14 residues. Germline CDR1 reads SGHTA; CDR2 reads FQGTGA. V gave up 5 bases and J gave up 0 bases, with 11 bases separating them. CDR3 protein: CASSHGLISYEQYF. The CDR3 DNA reads as TGTGCCAGCAGCCACGGATTGATCTCCTACGAGCAGTACTTC.

V usage is TRBV5-1 and J usage is TRBJ2-5, with D possibly being TRBD1 (5 bases). The CDR3 has 14 residues. Germline V gene sequence: CDR1 SGHRS, CDR2 YFSETQ. V dropped 2 bases and J dropped 1 base, with 9 bases sitting between them. For the CDR3, the DNA is TGCGCCAGCAGCTTCGACAGTTCCCAAGAGACCCAGTACTTC. As protein: CASSFDSSQETQYF. The complete variable domain, with remaining parts taken from reference TRBV5-1 and TRBJ2-5, reads KAGVTQTPRYLIKTRGQQVTLSCSPISGHRSVSWYQQTPGQGLQFLFEYFSETQRNKGNFPGRFSGRQFSNSRSEMNVSTLELGDSALYLCASSFDSSQETQYFGPGTRLLVL.

The rearrangement uses TRBV28 and TRBJ2-3; 7 nucleotides match TRBD2. The V and J ends lost 4 bases and 3 bases, in that order; junction bases with no gene match: 13. The germline V gene has CDR1 MDHEN and CDR2 SYDVKM. The CDR3 length is 17 residues. The CDR3 spells CASSSLSSGRGTDTQYF. The CDR3 nucleotides read TGTGCCAGCAGTTCTCTCTCTAGCGGTAGAGGGACAGATACGCAGTATTTT.

V and J are TRBV30 and TRBJ1-5; D not certain. The CDR3 loop spans 13 amino acids. Trimming left V 3 bases short and J 2 bases short, with 8 bases between. CDR1 is GTSNPN, CDR2 SVGIG, per germline (reference sequence). DNA for the CDR3: TGTGCCTGGAGGAAAATGGGCAATCAGCCCCAGCATTTT. Protein: CAWRKMGNQPQHF.

The chain combines TRBV6-5 with TRBJ2-3, with 7 bases identical to TRBD1. Germline CDR1 and CDR2: MNHEY and SVGAGI. The V and J ends lost 5 bases and 4 bases, in that order; junction bases with no gene match: 6. This CDR3 region has 14 residues. The CDR3 protein is CASSERQGPDTQYF. The CDR3 region has the DNA TGTGCCAGCAGTGAACGACAGGGCCCAGATACGCAGTATTTT.

The V gene is TRBV5-6, the J gene TRBJ1-2, with D possibly matching TRBD1 (6 bases). Germline V gives CDR1 SGHDT, CDR2 YYEEEE. This CDR3 spans 14 amino acids. The V end was cut by 4 bases, the J end by 4 bases, with 14 bases between. CDR3 amino acids: CASSLDSGAYGYTF. DNA of the CDR3: TGTGCCAGCAGCCTGGACAGTGGGGCCTATGGCTACACCTTC. Complete variable domain (other parts from reference TRBV5-6 and TRBJ1-2): DAGVTQSPTHLIKTRGQQVTLRCSPKSGHDTVSWYQQALGQGPQFIFQYYEEEERQRGNFPDRFSGHQFPNYSSELNVNALLLGDSALYLCASSLDSGAYGYTFGSGTRLTVV.

The gene calls are TRBV19 and TRBJ2-5; a weak D match, TRBD2 (6 bases). The germline CDR1 and CDR2 sequences are LNHDA and SQIVND (reference sequence). V was pared by 1 base and J by 5 bases, with 14 bases between. The CDR3 runs to 15 residues. CDR3 region: CASSIVVSRGETQYF. In nucleotides, the CDR3 is TGTGCCAGTAGTATAGTTGTCAGTCGGGGGGAGACCCAGTACTTC. The complete variable domain, with remaining parts taken from reference TRBV19 and TRBJ2-5, reads DGGITQSPKYLFRKEGQNVTLSCEQNLNHDAMYWYRQDPGQGLRLIYYSQIVNDFQKGDIAEGYSVSREKKESFPLTVTSAQKNPTAFYLCASSIVVSRGETQYFGPGTRLLVL.

The chain combines TRBV19 with TRBJ1-1; 11 bases are shared with TRBD1. This CDR3 is 12 amino acids long. Germline V gives CDR1 LNHDA, CDR2 SQIVND (reference sequence). The V segment lost 9 bases and the J segment 3 bases; nucleotides outside the gene matches: 0. The CDR3 is CARGQGDTEAFF. The CDR3 DNA is TGTGCCAGGGGACAGGGGGACACTGAAGCTTTCTTT.

The chain couples TRBV29-1 to TRBJ2-6; 9 bases line up with TRBD1. The length of the CDR3 is 15 residues. V trimming: 3 bases; J trimming: 3 bases; junction bases outside the gene matches: 3. The germline CDR1 and CDR2 sequences are SQVTM and ANQGSEA. The CDR3 loop reads CSVERTGVGANVLTF. Written as DNA, the CDR3 is TGCAGCGTTGAGAGGACAGGGGTTGGGGCCAACGTCCTGACTTTC. Full variable domain (remainder filled in from reference TRBV29-1 and TRBJ2-6): SAVISQKPSRDICQRGTSLTIQCQVDSQVTMMFWYRQQPGQSLTLIATANQGSEATYESGFVIDKFPISRPNLTFSTLTVSNMSPEDSSIYLCSVERTGVGANVLTFGAGSRLTVL.

The CDR3 sequence is CAISERGEQFF. The CDR3, as DNA: TGTGCCATCAGTGAGAGGGGGGAGCAGTTCTTC. The J gene is TRBJ2-1, the V gene TRBV10-3, with a weak D call TRBD1 (6 bases). V lost 2 bases and J 10 bases, leaving 6 bases between the germline ends. The CDR3 is made up of 11 amino acids. Germline-derived CDR1 and CDR2 are ENHRY and SYGVKD.

This clone was seen a single time. The CDR3 bases are TGCGCCAGCAGCCAAGGGGTTTTCGGGCTGGCTGGAAACACCATATATTTT. Translated, it gives CASSQGVFGLAGNTIYF. The rearrangement uses TRBV4-1 and TRBJ1-3; D gene unclear. V was pared by 1 base and J by 2 bases, with 15 bases between. Germline V gene lookup returns CDR1 MGHRA and CDR2 YSYEKL. This CDR3 spans 17 amino acids.

The V call is TRBV10-1, the J call TRBJ2-2; no definite D call. The V gene lost 6 bases and the J gene lost 2 bases, with 7 bases spanning the gap. Germline V gene sequence: CDR1 WNHNN, CDR2 SYGVQD (reference sequence). The CDR3 spans 13 residues. The CDR3 sequence: CASSPDNTGELFF. CDR3 in DNA: TGCGCCAGCAGCCCGGACAACACCGGGGAGCTGTTTTTT.

The chain carries TRBV6-1 and TRBJ2-5; D uncertain. CDR1 is MNHNS and CDR2 is SASEGT in the germline V gene. This CDR3 spans 12 amino acids. V shed 6 bases and J shed 2 bases, with 7 bases lying between them. CDR3 protein: CASRENQETQYF. Written as DNA, the CDR3 is TGTGCCAGCAGGGAGAATCAAGAGACCCAGTACTTC.

The rearrangement uses TRBV29-1 and TRBJ2-7, with 8 nucleotides matching TRBD1. The CDR3 totals 13 residues. CDR1 SQVTM and CDR2 ANQGSEA come from the germline V gene. The V gene end was trimmed by 1 base and the J gene end by 4 bases; junction bases not matched to a gene: 3. This CDR3 reads CSVEGRGQYEQYF. CDR3 in DNA: TGCAGCGTTGAAGGCAGGGGGCAATACGAGCAGTACTTC.

CDR3 sequence reads: CASSPNRGLDETEAFF. The CDR3 region has the DNA TGTGCCAGCAGCCCTAACAGGGGCTTGGACGAAACTGAAGCTTTCTTT. V and J are TRBV9 and TRBJ1-1; 7 bases are a match to TRBD1. Trimming at V came to 4 bases and at J to 5 bases, leaving 14 bases not matched to a gene. CDR1 and CDR2 (germline): SGDLS, YYNGEE. The CDR3 has 16 amino acids.

This clone was seen only a few times. The rearrangement uses TRBV6-5 and TRBJ1-6; no reliable D call. From germline, CDR1 is MNHEY and CDR2 SVGAGI. Deletions cut 4 bases from V and 0 bases from J, with 10 bases between. The CDR3 consists of 16 residues. The CDR3 DNA reads as TGTGCCAGCAGTTCGGACGAGAGCTCCTATAATTCACCCCTCCACTTT. This gives the protein CASSSDESSYNSPLHF.

The chain links TRBV28 to TRBJ2-1; tentative D call: TRBD2 (5 bases). Looked up from germline, CDR1 is MDHEN and CDR2 is SYDVKM. Trimming removed 2 bases from V and 8 bases from J, with 16 bases in between. The CDR3 covers 15 residues. The CDR3 bases are TGTGCCAGCAGTTTAACGGACTGGGGAAGCGATGAGCAGTTCTTC. Translated: CASSLTDWGSDEQFF. The complete variable domain, with remaining parts taken from reference TRBV28 and TRBJ2-1, reads DVKVTQSSRYLVKRTGEKVFLECVQDMDHENMFWYRQDPGLGLRLIYFSYDVKMKEKGDIPEGYSVSREKKERFSLILESASTNQTSMYLCASSLTDWGSDEQFFGPGTRLTVL.

The J gene is TRBJ2-7, the V gene TRBV28, with unresolved D. V shed 3 bases and J shed 3 bases, with 12 bases lying between them. In germline, CDR1 is MDHEN, CDR2 SYDVKM. This CDR3 comprises 14 residues. CDR3 nucleotides: TGTGCCAGCAGTTTCGGACGGAACCACTACGAGCAGTACTTC. Protein sequence: CASSFGRNHYEQYF.

The chain is built from TRBV7-9 and TRBJ2-1, with no clear D. V dropped 4 bases and J dropped 11 bases, with 21 bases sitting between them. This CDR3 region has 15 residues. The germline V gene has CDR1 SEHNR and CDR2 FQNEAQ (reference sequence). CDR3 sequence: CASSSLLRPGDQQFF. The CDR3 coding sequence is TGTGCCAGCAGCTCACTTTTGCGACCCGGCGACCAGCAGTTCTTC.

This chain connects TRBV5-1 to TRBJ2-2; unclear D gene. CDR3 size: 17 residues. V was clipped by 4 bases and J by 0 bases, with 16 bases between them. Looked up from germline, CDR1 is SGHRS and CDR2 is YFSETQ. The CDR3 spells CASSLLHSLTNTGELFF. The CDR3 DNA is TGCGCCAGCAGCCTCCTACACAGTCTCACGAACACCGGGGAGCTGTTTTTT. The variable domain in full, completed from reference TRBV5-1 and TRBJ2-2, reads KAGVTQTPRYLIKTRGQQVTLSCSPISGHRSVSWYQQTPGQGLQFLFEYFSETQRNKGNFPGRFSGRQFSNSRSEMNVSTLELGDSALYLCASSLLHSLTNTGELFFGEGSRLTVL.

The chain couples TRBV27 to TRBJ2-7, with D possibly being TRBD1 (5 bases). This CDR3 spans 16 amino acids. V was shortened by 3 bases and J by 0 bases, with 15 bases between the two germline ends. In germline, CDR1 is MNHEY, CDR2 SMNVEV (reference sequence). As DNA, the CDR3 is TGTGCCAGCAGTTTCCATTACGCAGGGTTCTCCTACGAGCAGTACTTC. Encoded protein: CASSFHYAGFSYEQYF.

This clone was detected once. As DNA, the CDR3 is TGTGCCACCAGCAGGGACTTAGCGGCGAATGAGCAGTTCTTC. Its translation is CATSRDLAANEQFF. This chain uses TRBV15 with TRBJ2-1, with D possibly TRBD2 on 6 matching bases. V was shortened by 3 bases and J by 7 bases, with 13 bases between the two germline ends. Per germline, CDR1 LNHNV and CDR2 YYDKDF (reference sequence). The CDR3 totals 14 residues.

The genes are TRBV7-6 and TRBJ2-5; D not certain. Trimming shortened V by 5 bases and J by 1 base, and 5 bases separated the two germline ends. Germline CDR1 is SGHVS and CDR2 is FNYEAQ. This CDR3 has 12 amino acids. For the CDR3, the DNA is TGTGCCAGCAGCCCTACCCAAGAGACCCAGTACTTC. Protein product: CASSPTQETQYF.

The chain couples TRBV28 to TRBJ2-5; 7 bases are a match to TRBD1. The J call is doubtful: the DNA matches TRBJ2-7 better. Per the germline V gene, CDR1 is MDHEN and CDR2 is SYDVKM. The CDR3 sequence is 14 residues long. CDR3: CASSPPGQLYEQYF. For the CDR3, the DNA is TGTGCCAGCAGCCCGCCGGGACAGCTTTACGAGCAGTACTTC.

The V gene is TRBV6-1, the J gene TRBJ2-7; 7 bases match TRBD1. The CDR3 consists of 13 residues. With 4 bases clipped from V and 3 bases from J, the junction kept 3 bases outside the gene matches. Germline V lookup: CDR1 MNHNS, CDR2 SASEGT. The CDR3 loop reads CASSVDRYYEQYF. In DNA form, the CDR3 reads TGTGCCAGCAGTGTGGACAGGTACTACGAGCAGTACTTC.